The T cell receptor (beta chain) under discussion was sequenced for a study of CD8 T cells in ankylosing spondylitis. Whole-study findings and limits: Reports of some motif variants in reactive arthritis synovial fluid and blood predate this one. Apparently characteristic of ankylosing spondylitis blood was a TCR beta motif (about 8 highly homologous variants).

As to this clonotype: Its antigen is unidentified.

With 3 bases removed from V and 7 bases from J, the gap between germline ends came to 12 bases. This CDR3 is built from 13 residues. Germline CDR1 and CDR2: SEHNR and FQNEAQ (reference sequence). The authors made TCR beta libraries by quantitative 5'-RACE with molecular barcodes. TCRdb re-derived calls from the 5' RACE reads in MiXCR, one entry per CDR3 protein. Of about 800,000 distinct CDR3 sequences in the sample, over 9.5% were seen once. The sequence derives from a male donor with ankylosing spondylitis. This chain connects TRBV7-9 to TRBJ2-5; no definite D call. Sample: blood, either unsorted or a sorted T cell fraction (not recorded which). DNA of the CDR3: TGTGCCAGCAGCTTTGGGGAAGGTGCGACCCAGTACTTC. Its protein product is CASSFGEGATQYF.